This T cell receptor beta chain was recorded in a study of cytomegalovirus exposure and HLA in healthy donors. This CDR3 has 16 residues. From germline, CDR1 is SGHRS and CDR2 YFSETQ. Unmatched junction bases numbered 8, after V lost 4 bases and J lost 1 base. This clone was picked up a small number of times. Primers for the PCR totalled 60 Vbeta and 13 Jbeta. Libraries were prepared by immunoSEQ multiplex PCR; TCRdb keeps only in-frame clonotypes and omits some of them. The sample carries over 150,000 clones, roughly 80% recorded once. Sequencing input: PBMCs. The clonotype originates from a man aged 30-40 years in good health and CMV-seropositive. V and J are TRBV5-1 and TRBJ2-7; 10 bases are a match to TRBD2. The DNA of the CDR3 is TGCGCCAGCAGCCGCTCGGGTAGCGGGGGGTCCTACGAGCAGTACTTC. Its protein product is CASSRSGSGGSYEQYF.